This is a list of T cell receptor beta chains from one sample in a study of blood T cells in healthy people across ages. Via MiXCR, TCRdb re-called the 5' RACE reads, giving one row per CDR3 protein. The data hold 650,000 to 950,000 distinct CDR3 sequences, with roughly 44% observed a single time. Specimen: blood. These receptors were obtained from a man aged 55-75 years in good health. CDR3s include the opening cysteine and the closing phenylalanine or tryptophan. Fields, in order: D gene, clone size, J gene, V gene, CDR3 length, CDR3 DNA, CDR3 protein. The D gene is left open where the match is weak. Clone size is not always given. Where it is, it says once, few, many or a class for expanded clones.

D: NA
size: NA
J: TRBJ2-5
V: TRBV24-1
length: 14
DNA: TGTGCCACCAGTGATGCGGCAGCTCCGGGGACCCAGTACTTC
CDR3: CATSDAAAPGTQYF

D: NA
size: NA
J: TRBJ2-6
V: TRBV6-2/TRBV6-3
length: 18
DNA: TGTGCCAGCAGTCAAAGACTTAAACCCCACTCTGGGGCCAACGTCCTGACTTTC
CDR3: CASSQRLKPHSGANVLTF

D: NA
size: few
J: TRBJ2-4
V: TRBV7-2
length: 14
DNA: TGTGCCAGCAGCTTAGTAGTAGGACAAAACATTCAGTACTTC
CDR3: CASSLVVGQNIQYF

D: NA
size: NA
J: TRBJ2-3
V: TRBV6-5
length: 12
DNA: TGTGCCAGCGGTCCAGTCACAGATACGCAGTATTTT
CDR3: CASGPVTDTQYF

D: NA
size: NA
J: TRBJ2-6
V: TRBV20-1
length: 14
DNA: TGCAGTGCTAGTTGGGGTTCCGGGGCCAACGTCCTGACTTTC
CDR3: CSASWGSGANVLTF

D: NA
size: NA
J: TRBJ2-2
V: TRBV11-2
length: 16
DNA: TGTGCCAGCAGCTTAGTGGGGCGGGGGCCCACCGGGGAGCTGTTTTTT
CDR3: CASSLVGRGPTGELFF

D: TRBD2
size: NA
J: TRBJ2-5
V: TRBV6-1
length: 15
DNA: TGTGCCAGCACCCTATTGGGGGGGGAATACAATGAGCAGTACTTC
CDR3: CASTLLGGEYNEQYF

D: TRBD1
size: few
J: TRBJ2-1
V: TRBV12-3/TRBV12-4
length: 16
DNA: TGTGCCAGCAGCAGATCCGGGACAGGGGGATACAATGAGCAGTTCTTC
CDR3: CASSRSGTGGYNEQFF

D: NA
size: NA
J: TRBJ2-1
V: TRBV30
length: 17
DNA: TGTGCCTGGGTGAAGGGAGACAGCCCCAGCTCCTACAATGAGCAGTTCTTC
CDR3: CAWVKGDSPSSYNEQFF

D: NA
size: NA
J: TRBJ1-2
V: TRBV25-1
length: 13
DNA: TGTGCCAGCAGTTCCCGACAGGTTGCTGGCTACACCTTC
CDR3: CASSSRQVAGYTF

D: NA
size: NA
J: TRBJ2-1
V: TRBV12-3/TRBV12-4
length: 14
DNA: TGTGCCAGCAGAGAGACAGTTTTCTCCATTGAGCAGTTCTTC
CDR3: CASRETVFSIEQFF

D: NA
size: NA
J: TRBJ2-1
V: TRBV3-1
length: 15
DNA: TGTGCCAGCAGCCAAGATTTGGACAGTTACAATGAGCAGTTCTTC
CDR3: CASSQDLDSYNEQFF

D: TRBD1
size: NA
J: TRBJ1-1
V: TRBV9
length: 17
DNA: TGTGCCAGCAGCCCACGGACCCTGACAGGGGGCTATGCTGAAGCTTTCTTT
CDR3: CASSPRTLTGGYAEAFF

D: NA
size: NA
J: TRBJ1-5
V: TRBV6-7
length: 16
DNA: TGTGCCAGCAGTTACCCAGCGCAGGGGAGCAATCAGCCCCAGCATTTT
CDR3: CASSYPAQGSNQPQHF

D: TRBD1
size: NA
J: TRBJ1-1
V: TRBV20-1
length: 14
DNA: TGCAGTGCTACCAGGGGGGCAGGGGACACTGAAGCTTTCTTT
CDR3: CSATRGAGDTEAFF

D: TRBD2
size: NA
J: TRBJ2-3
V: TRBV10-2
length: 15
DNA: TGCGCCAGCAGAGAGGCCGGGGGGGCAGGGGATACGCAGTATTTT
CDR3: CASREAGGAGDTQYF

D: TRBD1
size: NA
J: TRBJ2-3
V: TRBV5-1
length: 15
DNA: TGCGCCAGCAGCTTGAACAGGGGGCGCGCAGATACGCAGTATTTT
CDR3: CASSLNRGRADTQYF

D: TRBD1
size: many
J: TRBJ1-6
V: TRBV10-3
length: 13
DNA: TGTGCCATCAGTGGGACAGGGGGTTCACCCCTCCACTTT
CDR3: CAISGTGGSPLHF

D: NA
size: NA
J: TRBJ1-1
V: TRBV12-3/TRBV12-4
length: 15
DNA: TGTGCCAGCAGTTTTAGAAGTCAGATGAACGCTGAAGCTTTCTTT
CDR3: CASSFRSQMNAEAFF

D: TRBD1
size: NA
J: TRBJ2-7
V: TRBV4-3
length: 17
DNA: TGCGCCAGCAGCCAAGATACGGCAGGGGGCCTTTTGGACGAGCAGTACTTC
CDR3: CASSQDTAGGLLDEQYF

D: NA
size: NA
J: TRBJ2-7
V: TRBV5-1
length: 14
DNA: TGCGCCAGCCGGTCGTACGAAGGGTCGTGGGAGCAGTACTTC
CDR3: CASRSYEGSWEQYF

D: TRBD2
size: few
J: TRBJ2-7
V: TRBV4-1
length: 16
DNA: TGCGCCAGCAGCCAAGATCAGACTAGCGGGGTTTACGAGCAGTACTTC
CDR3: CASSQDQTSGVYEQYF

D: NA
size: few
J: TRBJ1-5
V: TRBV4-3
length: 14
DNA: TGCGCCAGCAGCCAGTCAGTTGGCAATCAGCCCCAGCATTTT
CDR3: CASSQSVGNQPQHF

D: NA
size: NA
J: TRBJ2-1
V: TRBV7-2
length: 14
DNA: TGTGCCAGCAGCTTAGCGCGGGGTTACAATGAGCAGTTCTTC
CDR3: CASSLARGYNEQFF

D: NA
size: NA
J: TRBJ2-3
V: TRBV6-6
length: 13
DNA: TGTGCCAGCAGCCGGGACTCCACAGATACGCGGTATTTT
CDR3: CASSRDSTDTRYF